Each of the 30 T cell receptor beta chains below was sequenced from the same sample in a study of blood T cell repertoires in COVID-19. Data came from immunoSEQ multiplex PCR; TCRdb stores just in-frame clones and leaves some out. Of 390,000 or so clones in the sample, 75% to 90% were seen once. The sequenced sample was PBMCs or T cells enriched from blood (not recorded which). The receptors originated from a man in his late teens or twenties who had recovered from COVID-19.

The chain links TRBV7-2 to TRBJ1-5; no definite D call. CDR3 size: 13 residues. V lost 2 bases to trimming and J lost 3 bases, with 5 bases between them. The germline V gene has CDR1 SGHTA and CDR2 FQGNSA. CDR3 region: CASSLQNNQPQHF. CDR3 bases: TGTGCCAGCAGCTTACAAAACAATCAGCCCCAGCATTTT.

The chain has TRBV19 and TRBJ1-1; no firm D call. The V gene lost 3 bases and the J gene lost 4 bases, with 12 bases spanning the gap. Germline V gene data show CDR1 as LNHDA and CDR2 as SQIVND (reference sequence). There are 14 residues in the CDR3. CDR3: CASSILRVGTEAFF. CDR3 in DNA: TGTGCCAGTAGTATCCTGAGGGTGGGCACTGAAGCTTTCTTT.

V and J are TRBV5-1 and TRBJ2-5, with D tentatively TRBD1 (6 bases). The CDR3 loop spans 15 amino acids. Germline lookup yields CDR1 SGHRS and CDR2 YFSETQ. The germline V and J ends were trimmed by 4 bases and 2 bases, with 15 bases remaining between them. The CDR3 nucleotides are TGCGCCAGCAGCCTCTCGACAGGTCAGCAAGAGACCCAGTACTTC. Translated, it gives CASSLSTGQQETQYF.

In DNA, the CDR3 is TGTGCCAGCAGTATACAGGGGGCTACTAACTATGGCTACACCTTC. It translates to CASSIQGATNYGYTF. The rearrangement joins TRBV6-5 to TRBJ1-2; 9 bases map to TRBD1. Germline values: CDR1 MNHEY, CDR2 SVGAGI. The CDR3 contains 15 residues. The junction had 4 bases not matched to a gene; V was cut back by 5 bases and J by 0 bases.

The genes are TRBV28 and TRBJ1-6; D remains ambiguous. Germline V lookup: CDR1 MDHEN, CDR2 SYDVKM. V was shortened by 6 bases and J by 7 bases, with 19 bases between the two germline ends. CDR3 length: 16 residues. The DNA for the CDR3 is TGTGCCAGCAGCTTACCCCCAGGTAGTGGGAATTCACCCCTCCACTTT. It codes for CASSLPPGSGNSPLHF.

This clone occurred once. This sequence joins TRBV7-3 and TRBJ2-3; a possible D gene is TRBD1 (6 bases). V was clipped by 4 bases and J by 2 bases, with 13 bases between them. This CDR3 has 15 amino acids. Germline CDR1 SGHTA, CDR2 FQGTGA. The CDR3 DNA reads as TGTGCCAGCAGCTATGGACAGCGATACACAGATACGCAGTATTTT. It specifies CASSYGQRYTDTQYF.

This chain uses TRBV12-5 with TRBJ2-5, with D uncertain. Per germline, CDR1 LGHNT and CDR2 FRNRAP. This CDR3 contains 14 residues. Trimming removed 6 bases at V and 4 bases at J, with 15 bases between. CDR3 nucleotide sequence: TGTGCTAGTGGCAGACTTGGAAAAGTAGAGACCCAGTACTTC. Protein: CASGRLGKVETQYF.

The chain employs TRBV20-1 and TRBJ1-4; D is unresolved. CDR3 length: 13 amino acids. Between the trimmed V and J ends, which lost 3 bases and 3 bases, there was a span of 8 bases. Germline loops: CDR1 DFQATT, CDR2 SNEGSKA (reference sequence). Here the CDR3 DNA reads TGCAGTGCTAGTGGGAGTGCTAATGAAAAACTGTTTTTT. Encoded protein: CSASGSANEKLFF.

The CDR3 region is CASSTIRQGRSYEQYF. DNA for the CDR3: TGTGCCAGCAGTACAATCCGACAGGGGCGTTCCTACGAGCAGTACTTC. The rearrangement joins TRBV6-2 or TRBV6-3 to TRBJ2-7, with TRBD1 matching over 8 bases. Germline loops: CDR1 MNHEY, CDR2 SVGEGT. Germline trimming cut 5 bases from V and 1 base from J; bases unmatched to any gene: 10. There are 16 residues in the CDR3.

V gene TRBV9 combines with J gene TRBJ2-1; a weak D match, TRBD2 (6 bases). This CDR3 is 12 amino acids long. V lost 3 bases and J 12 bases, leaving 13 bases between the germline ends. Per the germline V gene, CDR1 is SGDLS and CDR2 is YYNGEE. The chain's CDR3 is CASSAWDSAQFF. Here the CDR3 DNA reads TGTGCCAGCAGCGCCTGGGACTCCGCGCAGTTCTTC.

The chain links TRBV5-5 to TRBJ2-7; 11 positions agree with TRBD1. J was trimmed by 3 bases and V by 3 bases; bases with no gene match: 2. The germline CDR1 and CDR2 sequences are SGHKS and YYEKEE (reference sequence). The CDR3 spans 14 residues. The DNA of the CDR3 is TGTGCCAGCAGCTGGACAGGGGGCATCTACGAGCAGTACTTC. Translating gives CASSWTGGIYEQYF.

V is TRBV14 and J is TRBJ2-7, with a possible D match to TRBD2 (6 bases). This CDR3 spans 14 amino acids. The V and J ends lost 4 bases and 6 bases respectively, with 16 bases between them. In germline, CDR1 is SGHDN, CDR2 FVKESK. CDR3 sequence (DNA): TGTGCCAGCAGCCCGACGTTTCTCGGGGGCGAGCAGTACTTC. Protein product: CASSPTFLGGEQYF.

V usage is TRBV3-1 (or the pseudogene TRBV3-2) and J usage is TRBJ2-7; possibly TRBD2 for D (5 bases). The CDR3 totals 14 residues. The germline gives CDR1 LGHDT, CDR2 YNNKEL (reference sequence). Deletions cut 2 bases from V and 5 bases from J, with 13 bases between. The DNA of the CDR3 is TGTGCCAGCAGCCAAAGGGAAAGAGGGCACGAGCAGTACTTC. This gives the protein CASSQRERGHEQYF.

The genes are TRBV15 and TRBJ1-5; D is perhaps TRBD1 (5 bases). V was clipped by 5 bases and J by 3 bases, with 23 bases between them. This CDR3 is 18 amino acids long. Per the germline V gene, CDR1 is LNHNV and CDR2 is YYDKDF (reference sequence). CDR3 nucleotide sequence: TGTGCCACCAGCGCCACCAAACGGGGGAGGGGCGACAATCAGCCCCAGCATTTT. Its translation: CATSATKRGRGDNQPQHF.

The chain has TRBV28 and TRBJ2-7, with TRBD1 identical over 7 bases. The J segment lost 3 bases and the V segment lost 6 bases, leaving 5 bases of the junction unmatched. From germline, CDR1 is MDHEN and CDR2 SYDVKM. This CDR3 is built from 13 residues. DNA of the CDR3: TGTGCCAGCAGATTACAGGGGTTCTACGAGCAGTACTTC. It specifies CASRLQGFYEQYF.

In nucleotides, the CDR3 is TGTGCCAGCAGCCAGCTCGGACTAGCGGGGGGGCCGGGAGAGACCCAGTACTTC. This codes for CASSQLGLAGGPGETQYF. The chain couples TRBV3-1 (or the pseudogene TRBV3-2) to TRBJ2-5; 15 nucleotides line up with TRBD2. The trim removed 3 bases at V and 4 bases at J, leaving 9 bases unmatched. The CDR3 covers 18 residues. Germline V gives CDR1 LGHDT, CDR2 YNNKEL (reference sequence).

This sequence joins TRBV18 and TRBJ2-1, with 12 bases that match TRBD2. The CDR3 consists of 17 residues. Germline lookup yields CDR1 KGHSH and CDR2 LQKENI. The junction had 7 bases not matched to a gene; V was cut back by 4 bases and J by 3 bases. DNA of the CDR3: TGTGCCAGCTCACTCCTGACTAGCGGGAGCCTCTACAATGAGCAGTTCTTC. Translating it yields CASSLLTSGSLYNEQFF.

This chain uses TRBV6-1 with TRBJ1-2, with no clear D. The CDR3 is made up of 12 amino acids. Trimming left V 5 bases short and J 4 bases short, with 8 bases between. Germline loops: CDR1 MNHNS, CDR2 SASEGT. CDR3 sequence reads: CASSSGIYGYTF. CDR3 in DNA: TGTGCCAGCAGTTCGGGTATCTATGGCTACACCTTC.

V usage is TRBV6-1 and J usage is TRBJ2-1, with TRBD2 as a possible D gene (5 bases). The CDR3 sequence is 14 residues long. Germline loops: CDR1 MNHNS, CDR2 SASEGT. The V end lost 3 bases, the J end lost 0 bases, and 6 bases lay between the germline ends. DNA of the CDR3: TGTGCCAGCAGTGAGAGGGCCTCCTACAATGAGCAGTTCTTC. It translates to CASSERASYNEQFF.

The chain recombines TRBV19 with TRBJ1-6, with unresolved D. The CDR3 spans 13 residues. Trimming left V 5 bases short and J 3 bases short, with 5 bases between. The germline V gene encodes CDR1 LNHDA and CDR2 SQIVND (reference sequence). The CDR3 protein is CASSAFYNSPLHF. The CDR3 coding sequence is TGTGCCAGTAGTGCGTTCTATAATTCACCCCTCCACTTT.

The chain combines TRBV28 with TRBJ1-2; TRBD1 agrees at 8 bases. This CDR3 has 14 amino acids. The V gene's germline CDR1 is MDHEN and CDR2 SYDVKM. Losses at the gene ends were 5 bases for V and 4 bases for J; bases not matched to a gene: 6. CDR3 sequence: CASSIDRGPYGYTF. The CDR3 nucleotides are TGTGCCAGCAGTATCGACAGGGGTCCCTATGGCTACACCTTC.

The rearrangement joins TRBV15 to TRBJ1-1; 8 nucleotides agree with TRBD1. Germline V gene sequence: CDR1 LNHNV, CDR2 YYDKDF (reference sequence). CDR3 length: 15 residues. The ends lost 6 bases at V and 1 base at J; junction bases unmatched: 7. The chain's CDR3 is CATRTGQGPNTEAFF. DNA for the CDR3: TGTGCCACCAGAACAGGACAGGGACCGAACACTGAAGCTTTCTTT.

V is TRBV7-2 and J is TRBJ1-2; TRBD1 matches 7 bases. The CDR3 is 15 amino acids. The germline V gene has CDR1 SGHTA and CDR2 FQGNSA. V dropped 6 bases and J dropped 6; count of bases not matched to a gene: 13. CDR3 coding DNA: TGTGCCAGCAGATTGGGGTCTGACAGGGCCCATGGCTACACCTTC. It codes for CASRLGSDRAHGYTF. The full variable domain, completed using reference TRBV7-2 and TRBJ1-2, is GAGVSQSPSNKVTEKGKDVELRCDPISGHTALYWYRQSLGQGLEFLIYFQGNSAPDKSGLPSDRFSAERTGGSVSTLTIQRTQQEDSAVYLCASRLGSDRAHGYTFGSGTRLTVV.

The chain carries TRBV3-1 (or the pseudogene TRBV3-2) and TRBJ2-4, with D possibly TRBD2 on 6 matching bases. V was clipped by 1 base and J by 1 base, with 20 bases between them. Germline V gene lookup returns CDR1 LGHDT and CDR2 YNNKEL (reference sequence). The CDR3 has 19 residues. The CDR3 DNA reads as TGTGCCAGCAGCCAAGGTAGGGCTAGCGCGTACGCTGCCAAAAACATTCAGTACTTC. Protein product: CASSQGRASAYAAKNIQYF.

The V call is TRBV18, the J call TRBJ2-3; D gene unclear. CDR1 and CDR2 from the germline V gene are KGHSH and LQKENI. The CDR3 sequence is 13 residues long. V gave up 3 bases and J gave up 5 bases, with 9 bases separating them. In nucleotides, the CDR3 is TGTGCCAGCTCACCGGGCGTCAGAGATACGCAGTATTTT. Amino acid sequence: CASSPGVRDTQYF.

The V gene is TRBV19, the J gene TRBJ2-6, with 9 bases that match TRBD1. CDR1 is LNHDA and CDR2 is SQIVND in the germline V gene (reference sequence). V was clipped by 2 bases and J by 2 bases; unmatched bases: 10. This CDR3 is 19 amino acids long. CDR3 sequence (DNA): TGTGCCAGTAGTATACGGCTCGGGACAGGGTCACCTGGGGCCAACGTCCTGACTTTC. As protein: CASSIRLGTGSPGANVLTF.

CDR3 residues: CASSITGGFTDTQYF. CDR3 DNA: TGTGCCAGCAGTATTACAGGTGGATTCACAGATACGCAGTATTTT. This rearrangement joins TRBV6-5 to TRBJ2-3; TRBD1 is a possible D gene (5 bases). This CDR3 contains 15 residues. Per germline, CDR1 MNHEY and CDR2 SVGAGI. Trimming pared 5 bases from V and 2 bases from J, leaving 14 bases between.

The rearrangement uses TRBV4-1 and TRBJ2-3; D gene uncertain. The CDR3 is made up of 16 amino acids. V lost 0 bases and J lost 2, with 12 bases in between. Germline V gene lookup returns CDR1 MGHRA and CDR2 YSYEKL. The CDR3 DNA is TGCGCCAGCAGCCAAGATGCGTACTATGCCACAGATACGCAGTATTTT. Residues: CASSQDAYYATDTQYF.

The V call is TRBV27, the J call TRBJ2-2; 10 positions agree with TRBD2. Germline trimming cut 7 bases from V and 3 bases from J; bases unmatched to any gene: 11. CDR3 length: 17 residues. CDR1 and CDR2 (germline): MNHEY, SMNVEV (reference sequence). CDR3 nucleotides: TGTGCCAGCACCCATGGTCTAGCGGGGGCCTACACCGGGGAGCTGTTTTTT. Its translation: CASTHGLAGAYTGELFF.

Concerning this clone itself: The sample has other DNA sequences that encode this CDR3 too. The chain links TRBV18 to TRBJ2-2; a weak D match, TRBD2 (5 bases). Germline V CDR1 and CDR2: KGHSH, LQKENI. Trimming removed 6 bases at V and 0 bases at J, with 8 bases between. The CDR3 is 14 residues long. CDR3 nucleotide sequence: TGTGCCAGCTCCAGCGGAGCGAACACCGGGGAGCTGTTTTTT. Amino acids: CASSSGANTGELFF. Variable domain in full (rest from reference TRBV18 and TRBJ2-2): NAGVMQNPRHLVRRRGQEARLRCSPMKGHSHVYWYRQLPEEGLKFMVYLQKENIIDESGMPKERFSAEFPKEGPSILRIQQVVRGDSAAYFCASSSGANTGELFFGEGSRLTVL.